Following are 5 T cell receptor beta chains from one sample sequenced in a study of blood T cell repertoires in COVID-19. Sequencing was performed with immunoSEQ multiplex PCR; in TCRdb, only in-frame clones are kept and a portion is missing. The table has about 270,000 clones, about 86% seen once. Sequencing used peripheral blood. Every receptor here comes from a man older than 75 with acute or convalescent COVID-19.

This clone was counted ten times or more. The chain recombines TRBV28 with TRBJ1-5, with TRBD1 matching 7 bases. Germline CDR1 MDHEN, CDR2 SYDVKM. V lost 2 bases to trimming and J lost 1 base; unmatched junction nucleotides: 5. The CDR3 is 16 residues long. The CDR3 spells CASSLTLTGSNQPQHF. In DNA, the CDR3 is TGTGCCAGCAGTTTAACCCTGACAGGGAGCAATCAGCCCCAGCATTTT.

V gene TRBV20-1 combines with J gene TRBJ1-2; D uncertain. The CDR3 covers 14 residues. V was clipped by 3 bases and J by 8 bases, with 19 bases between them. CDR1 and CDR2 (germline): DFQATT, SNEGSKA (reference sequence). The CDR3 region has the DNA TGCAGTGCTAGTCGTGCGGGAAGAAGGGAGGGCTACACCTTC. This codes for CSASRAGRREGYTF.

This sequence joins TRBV18 and TRBJ1-6, with 9 bases aligning to TRBD1. The CDR3 spans 15 residues. Looked up from germline, CDR1 is KGHSH and CDR2 is LQKENI. V lost 2 bases to trimming and J lost 6 bases; unmatched junction nucleotides: 2. The CDR3 DNA reads TGTGCCAGCTCACCAGGACAGGGGATTAATTCACCCCTCCACTTT. It is translated as CASSPGQGINSPLHF.

The chain is built from TRBV2 and TRBJ2-5, with D perhaps TRBD2 (6 bases). V gave up 1 base and J gave up 6 bases, with 15 bases separating them. This CDR3 is 15 amino acids long. Germline V gene data show CDR1 as SNHLY and CDR2 as FYNNEI. The CDR3 spells CASSEVRAGGKTQYF. CDR3 in DNA: TGTGCCAGCAGTGAAGTCCGGGCCGGCGGGAAGACCCAGTACTTC.

V gene TRBV5-1 combines with J gene TRBJ1-1, with unresolved D. CDR1 and CDR2 (germline): SGHRS, YFSETQ. The CDR3 contains 13 residues. Trimming left V 8 bases short and J 1 base short, with 12 bases between. CDR3 protein: CASYKEGNTEAFF. The CDR3 bases are TGCGCCAGTTACAAGGAGGGGAACACTGAAGCTTTCTTT.